This entry features one T cell receptor beta chain sequence. The CDR3 is 14 residues long. Germline V gives CDR1 MNHEY, CDR2 SVGAGI. Between the trimmed V and J ends, which lost 6 bases and 3 bases, there was a span of 14 bases. This sample was included in a study of blood T cell repertoires in COVID-19. Study context: The United States, Italy and Spain provided the acute and convalescent COVID-19 samples. The cDNA or gDNA used as material had been derived from T cells, B-cell-depleted T cells, or PBMCs.

Here immunoSEQ multiplex PCR was the method, and the copy in TCRdb shows in-frame clones only, minus some. The profile shows 200,000 to 300,000 clones, approximately 85% of them singletons. Living in 24 US areas, the participants were between about 18 and 90 years of age. Donors were grouped by their self-reported clinical history. This chain uses TRBV6-5 with TRBJ1-2; weak D call: TRBD1 (5 bases). Sequencing input: PBMCs or T cells enriched from blood (not recorded which). The sequence was collected from a woman in her forties or fifties with acute COVID-19. CDR3 nucleotide sequence: TGTGCCAGCAGCCGTCTGGGGGGGGACTATGGCTACACCTTC. Its protein product is CASSRLGGDYGYTF.